This T cell receptor (beta chain) is drawn from a study of sequential checkpoint blockade in melanoma. About the research overall: Patients were randomized 1:1 to nivolumab-then-ipilimumab or ipilimumab-then-nivolumab first-line. Maintenance nivolumab came after either treatment sequence.

This CDR3 has 13 amino acids. Germline assignment: CDR1 SGDLS and CDR2 YYNGEE. Losses at the gene ends were 0 bases for V and 8 bases for J; bases not matched to a gene: 2. Using immunoSEQ multiplex PCR, the repertoire was profiled, and TCRdb retains in-frame clones only, with some absent. The data contain tens of thousands of clones, about 88% of them singletons. Treatment reported: randomized to nivolumab then ipilimumab (arm A) or the reverse (arm B). DNA-damaging chemotherapy had not been given to any patient beforehand. Sorted cells were live CD3+CD8+, lacking CD19 and CD56, from PBMCs. The starting material was CD8+ T cells sorted from blood (inferred from file names), obtained from a patient given nivolumab and ipilimumab in sequence. This receptor was obtained from a human donor with melanoma. V usage is TRBV9 and J usage is TRBJ2-1, with 7 bases fitting TRBD1. The CDR3 reads CASSVGGGDEQFF. CDR3 coding DNA: TGTGCCAGCAGCGTAGGAGGGGGCGATGAGCAGTTCTTC.